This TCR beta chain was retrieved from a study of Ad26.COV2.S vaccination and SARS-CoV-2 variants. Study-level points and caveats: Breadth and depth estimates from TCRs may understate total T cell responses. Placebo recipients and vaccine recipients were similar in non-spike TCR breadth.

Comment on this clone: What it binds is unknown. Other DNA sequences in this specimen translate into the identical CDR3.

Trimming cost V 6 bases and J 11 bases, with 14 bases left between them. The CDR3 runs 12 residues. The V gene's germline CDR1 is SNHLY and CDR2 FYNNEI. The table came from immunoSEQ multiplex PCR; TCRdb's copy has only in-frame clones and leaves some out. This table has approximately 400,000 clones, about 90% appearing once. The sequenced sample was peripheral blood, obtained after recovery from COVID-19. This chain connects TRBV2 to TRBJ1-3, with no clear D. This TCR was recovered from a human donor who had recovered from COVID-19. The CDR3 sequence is CASRLQRNAIYF. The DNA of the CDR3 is TGTGCCAGCAGACTACAACGGAACGCCATATATTTT.